Following are 19 T cell receptor beta chains from one sample sequenced in a study of blood T cell repertoires in COVID-19. Sequencing was performed with immunoSEQ multiplex PCR; in TCRdb, only in-frame clones are kept and a portion is missing. The table lists about 250,000 clones, about 87% of them singletons. Input material: peripheral blood. The source is a woman aged 25 to 39 with COVID-19, enrolled during active disease.

The chain carries TRBV11-3 and TRBJ2-6; no clear D. This CDR3 has 16 residues. Trimming left V 0 bases short and J 1 base short, with 7 bases between. CDR1 and CDR2 from the germline V gene are SGHNT and YENEEA. The CDR3 region is CASSLDMYSGANVLTF. Written as DNA, the CDR3 is TGTGCCAGCAGCTTAGATATGTATTCTGGGGCCAACGTCCTGACTTTC. Full variable domain (missing parts from reference TRBV11-3 and TRBJ2-6): EAGVVQSPRYKIIEKKQPVAFWCNPISGHNTLYWYLQNLGQGPELLIRYENEEAVDDSQLPKDRFSAERLKGVDSTLKIQPAELGDSAVYLCASSLDMYSGANVLTFGAGSRLTVL.

The genes are TRBV7-2 and TRBJ2-7, with 12 bases matching TRBD2. The CDR3 is 16 residues long. Per the germline V gene, CDR1 is SGHTA and CDR2 is FQGNSA. V dropped 1 base and J dropped 7; count of bases not matched to a gene: 8. The CDR3: CASSLGSSGGVYEQYF. In nucleotides, the CDR3 is TGTGCCAGCAGCTTAGGGTCTAGCGGGGGGGTTTATGAGCAGTACTTC.

The chain combines TRBV6-2 or TRBV6-3 with TRBJ2-3; TRBD1 might be the D (5 bases). Germline V lookup: CDR1 MNHEY, CDR2 SVGEGT. The CDR3 covers 15 residues. Trimming removed 0 bases at V and 0 bases at J, with 7 bases between. The CDR3 coding sequence is TGTGCCAGCAGTTACTCGGACACAAGCACAGATACGCAGTATTTT. Its translation: CASSYSDTSTDTQYF.

This chain uses TRBV30 with TRBJ1-6; weak D call: TRBD1 (5 bases). The CDR3 consists of 12 residues. Germline CDR1 is GTSNPN and CDR2 is SVGIG (reference sequence). V dropped 3 bases and J dropped 9 bases, with 9 bases sitting between them. CDR3 coding DNA: TGTGCCTGGAGGTGGGGCCCTTCACCCCTCCACTTT. It codes for CAWRWGPSPLHF. The full variable domain, with the rest looked up from reference TRBV30 and TRBJ1-6, is SQTIHQWPATLVQPVGSPLSLECTVEGTSNPNLYWYRQAAGRGLQLLFYSVGIGQISSEVPQNLSASRPQDRQFILSSKKLLLSDSGFYLCAWRWGPSPLHFGNGTRLTVT.

The chain combines TRBV10-3 with TRBJ2-3; 15 bases match TRBD2. Germline V gives CDR1 ENHRY, CDR2 SYGVKD. Trimming took 2 bases from V and 2 from J; bases not matched to a gene: 11. CDR3 size: 20 residues. In DNA, the CDR3 is TGTGCCATCAGTGAGACCCGGACTAGCGGGGGGGCCCGTCCCACAGATACGCAGTATTTT. Protein sequence: CAISETRTSGGARPTDTQYF.

The J gene is TRBJ2-1, the V gene TRBV10-1; TRBD2 matches at 12 bases. This CDR3 contains 14 residues. V trimming: 2 bases; J trimming: 9 bases; junction bases outside the gene matches: 2. Germline CDR1 reads WNHNN; CDR2 reads SYGVQD (reference sequence). The CDR3 sequence: CASSELAGGPEQFF. The CDR3 nucleotides are TGCGCCAGCAGTGAGCTAGCGGGAGGGCCTGAGCAGTTCTTC.

The chain is built from TRBV7-2 and TRBJ1-2, with D perhaps TRBD1 (5 bases). The CDR3 totals 15 residues. The germline V gene encodes CDR1 SGHTA and CDR2 FQGNSA. V lost 3 bases, J lost 8 bases, and 19 bases lay in between. The CDR3 nucleotides read TGTGCCAGCAGCTTGGGGGGGATCCCCGGTGGAGGCTACACCTTC. This sequence encodes CASSLGGIPGGGYTF.

V and J are TRBV7-9 and TRBJ1-4; perhaps TRBD1 as D (5 bases). Germline V gene data show CDR1 as SEHNR and CDR2 as FQNEAQ (reference sequence). This CDR3 has 13 amino acids. V gave up 1 base and J gave up 8 bases, with 8 bases separating them. The CDR3 loop reads CASSLVGREKLFF. In DNA, the CDR3 is TGTGCCAGCAGCTTAGTGGGGCGGGAAAAACTGTTTTTT.

This rearrangement joins TRBV4-1 to TRBJ2-5; D remains ambiguous. The CDR3 loop spans 15 amino acids. With 4 bases removed from V and 5 bases from J, the gap between germline ends came to 17 bases. The germline CDR1 and CDR2 sequences are MGHRA and YSYEKL. CDR3 DNA: TGCGCCAGCAGCCTAACCCCGGGTCGTCGGGAGACCCAGTACTTC. This sequence encodes CASSLTPGRRETQYF.

This clone was seen a single time. The J gene is TRBJ2-5, the V gene TRBV6-5, with 9 nucleotides matching TRBD1. Germline V gene sequence: CDR1 MNHEY, CDR2 SVGAGI. The V gene end was trimmed by 6 bases and the J gene end by 4 bases; junction bases not matched to a gene: 6. This CDR3 region has 14 residues. CDR3 nucleotides: TGTGCCAGCAGGCCCGGGACAGGGAGAGAGACCCAGTACTTC. This gives the protein CASRPGTGRETQYF.

The chain combines TRBV7-9 with TRBJ2-3; 10 bases are shared with TRBD2. Germline trimming cut 5 bases from V and 0 bases from J; bases unmatched to any gene: 5. The CDR3 spans 16 residues. Germline V lookup: CDR1 SEHNR, CDR2 FQNEAQ (reference sequence). CDR3 protein: CASSDGAGGSTDTQYF. CDR3 DNA: TGTGCCAGCAGCGACGGAGCGGGAGGGAGCACAGATACGCAGTATTTT.

The chain couples TRBV9 to TRBJ1-2; TRBD1 agrees at 9 bases. The CDR3 is 13 residues long. With V trimmed by 3 bases and J by 8 bases, 5 bases remained unmatched. Germline V gene sequence: CDR1 SGDLS, CDR2 YYNGEE. This CDR3 is CASSAGQGLGYTF. CDR3 DNA: TGTGCCAGCAGCGCGGGACAGGGTTTAGGCTACACCTTC. The variable domain in full, completed from reference TRBV9 and TRBJ1-2, reads DSGVTQTPKHLITATGQRVTLRCSPRSGDLSVYWYQQSLDQGLQFLIQYYNGEERAKGNILERFSAQQFPDLHSELNLSSLELGDSALYFCASSAGQGLGYTFGSGTRLTVV.

The chain carries TRBV27 and TRBJ1-3; possibly TRBD1 for D (5 bases). Looked up from germline, CDR1 is MNHEY and CDR2 is SMNVEV (reference sequence). With 4 bases removed from V and 3 bases from J, the gap between germline ends came to 16 bases. This CDR3 is 16 amino acids long. In nucleotides, the CDR3 is TGTGCCAGCAGTTCGGTGGGACTGAAAAATGGAAACACCATATATTTT. Its protein is CASSSVGLKNGNTIYF.

A single count supports this clone. The CDR3 loop is CASSQDGLAGGPMENEQFF. The CDR3 nucleotides read TGTGCCAGCAGCCAAGATGGCCTAGCGGGAGGGCCTATGGAGAATGAGCAGTTCTTC. The chain carries TRBV4-2 and TRBJ2-1; 12 bases match TRBD2. The CDR3 extends over 19 amino acids. Germline V gene data show CDR1 as LGHNA and CDR2 as YNFKEQ. V lost 0 bases, J lost 7 bases, and 13 bases stayed unmatched.

The J gene is TRBJ2-7, the V gene TRBV5-8, with D unclear. V lost 2 bases to trimming and J lost 0 bases, with 9 bases between them. CDR3 length: 14 residues. Germline loops: CDR1 SGHTS, CDR2 YDEGEE. The CDR3 region is CASSFADSSYEQYV. The CDR3 coding sequence is TGTGCCAGCAGCTTTGCGGATAGCTCCTACGAGCAGTACGTC.

This chain connects TRBV5-1 to TRBJ1-2; TRBD1 matches 9 bases. The CDR3 spans 16 residues. Germline CDR1 SGHRS, CDR2 YFSETQ. V lost 1 base, J lost 5 bases, and 9 bases stayed unmatched. The CDR3 DNA reads as TGCGCCAGCAGCTTGTCGGGGGACAGGGAAAATTATGGCTACACCTTC. Amino acids: CASSLSGDRENYGYTF.

The chain couples TRBV19 to TRBJ2-3; the D gene is possibly TRBD2 (5 bases). The CDR3 length is 14 residues. Germline V CDR1 and CDR2: LNHDA, SQIVND (reference sequence). Trimming took 8 bases from V and 0 from J, leaving 12 bases between them. The CDR3 coding sequence is TGTGCCAGTGGTTGGGGAGCTAGCACAGATACGCAGTATTTT. It is translated as CASGWGASTDTQYF.

The chain couples TRBV25-1 to TRBJ2-2; D possibly corresponds to TRBD1 (5 bases). The germline V and J ends were trimmed by 3 bases and 1 base, with 6 bases remaining between them. There are 14 residues in the CDR3. The V gene's germline CDR1 is MGHDK and CDR2 SYGVNS. The CDR3 DNA sequence: TGTGCCAGCAGTGAGCAGGGGAACACCGGGGAGCTGTTTTTT. Protein product: CASSEQGNTGELFF.

The chain has TRBV30 and TRBJ2-1, with 11 bases fitting TRBD2. The CDR3 contains 14 residues. Germline loops: CDR1 GTSNPN, CDR2 SVGIG (reference sequence). J gave up 9 bases and V 5 bases, and 9 bases lay outside the gene matches. The DNA of the CDR3 is TGTGCCTGGGTACCTAGCGGGAGGCGGGGTGAGCAGTTCTTC. Its translation: CAWVPSGRRGEQFF.